This is a list of T cell receptor beta chains from one sample in a study of cytomegalovirus exposure and HLA in healthy donors. Assay used: immunoSEQ multiplex PCR; TCRdb lists only in-frame clones, some missing. The sample includes some 170,000 clones, about 77% of them seen just once. The material sequenced was PBMCs. All receptors derive from a man aged 18 to 30 in good health and CMV-seropositive. Both conserved end residues are part of each CDR3. Each record gives: clone size, CDR3 length, D gene, V gene, J gene, CDR3 DNA, CDR3 protein. A D gene is named only where the DNA matches it firmly. Clone size, where shown, is once, few, many, or a class for clones that have expanded.

clone size: NA; CDR3 length: 14; D gene: NA; V gene: TRBV2; J gene: TRBJ2-3; CDR3 DNA: TGTGCCAGCTGCTATAGTGGGGGGAAAGATACGCAGTATTTT; CDR3 protein: CASCYSGGKDTQYF
clone size: NA; CDR3 length: 14; D gene: NA; V gene: TRBV10-3; J gene: TRBJ2-3; CDR3 DNA: TGTGCCATGAAATCAGGGGGGTACACAGATACGCAGTATTTT; CDR3 protein: CAMKSGGYTDTQYF
clone size: few; CDR3 length: 15; D gene: TRBD1; V gene: TRBV25-1; J gene: TRBJ2-7; CDR3 DNA: TGTGCCAGCAGTGTGGGGACAGGGGAATACTACGAGCAGTACTTC; CDR3 protein: CASSVGTGEYYEQYF
clone size: once; CDR3 length: 13; D gene: NA; V gene: TRBV29-1; J gene: TRBJ2-2; CDR3 DNA: TGCAGCGTTCTCCACGGTCGGACCGGGGAGCTGTTTTTT; CDR3 protein: CSVLHGRTGELFF
clone size: NA; CDR3 length: 14; D gene: TRBD2; V gene: TRBV2; J gene: TRBJ2-7; CDR3 DNA: TGTGCCAGCGTTTGGGGGGGAAGCTCCTACGAGCAGTACTTC; CDR3 protein: CASVWGGSSYEQYF
clone size: NA; CDR3 length: 14; D gene: TRBD2; V gene: TRBV6-5; J gene: TRBJ2-7; CDR3 DNA: TGTGCCAGCAGTTTAGCGGGAGACTCCTACGAGCAGTACTTC; CDR3 protein: CASSLAGDSYEQYF
clone size: NA; CDR3 length: 14; D gene: TRBD1; V gene: TRBV4-1; J gene: TRBJ1-5; CDR3 DNA: TGCGCCAGCAGCCAAGACAGGGGGCCTCAGCCCCAGCATTTT; CDR3 protein: CASSQDRGPQPQHF
clone size: NA; CDR3 length: 16; D gene: NA; V gene: TRBV5-4; J gene: TRBJ2-1; CDR3 DNA: TGTGCCAGCAGCTCCTTCGGGGGTGGGGGGGCCAATGAGCAGTTCTTC; CDR3 protein: CASSSFGGGGANEQFF
clone size: NA; CDR3 length: 13; D gene: NA; V gene: TRBV6-5; J gene: TRBJ1-2; CDR3 DNA: TGTGCCAGCAGTTACTACAGGAGCAATGGCTACACCTTC; CDR3 protein: CASSYYRSNGYTF
clone size: NA; CDR3 length: 15; D gene: NA; V gene: TRBV18; J gene: TRBJ1-3; CDR3 DNA: TGTGCCAGCTCACCTGGGGCTCGCTCTGGAAACACCATATATTTT; CDR3 protein: CASSPGARSGNTIYF
clone size: once; CDR3 length: 13; D gene: NA; V gene: TRBV6-6; J gene: TRBJ2-2; CDR3 DNA: TGTGCCAGCAGGCCAGGGGAGGGCGGGGAGCTGTTTTTT; CDR3 protein: CASRPGEGGELFF
clone size: NA; CDR3 length: 13; D gene: NA; V gene: TRBV5-4; J gene: TRBJ1-6; CDR3 DNA: TGTGCCAGCAGCTCTCCACAGGGTCGAACCCTCCACTTT; CDR3 protein: CASSSPQGRTLHF
clone size: NA; CDR3 length: 14; D gene: NA; V gene: TRBV12-5; J gene: TRBJ2-3; CDR3 DNA: TGTGCTAGTGCCTTAGTGGGGGGGCAGGGTACGCAGTATTTT; CDR3 protein: CASALVGGQGTQYF
clone size: NA; CDR3 length: 14; D gene: NA; V gene: TRBV7-9; J gene: TRBJ2-5; CDR3 DNA: TGTGCCAGCAGCCCTCGGAGGGCCCCAGAGACCCAGTACTTC; CDR3 protein: CASSPRRAPETQYF
clone size: NA; CDR3 length: 15; D gene: TRBD2; V gene: TRBV2; J gene: TRBJ2-1; CDR3 DNA: TGTGCCAGCAGTCGCCTAGCGGACTCCTACAATGAGCAGTTCTTC; CDR3 protein: CASSRLADSYNEQFF
clone size: NA; CDR3 length: 15; D gene: TRBD2; V gene: TRBV4-1; J gene: TRBJ2-7; CDR3 DNA: TGCGCCAGCAGCCCGACTAGCGGGAGTTCCTACGAGCAGTACTTC; CDR3 protein: CASSPTSGSSYEQYF
clone size: NA; CDR3 length: 13; D gene: NA; V gene: TRBV9; J gene: TRBJ2-5; CDR3 DNA: TGTGCCAGCAGCGCCAATTCGGAGGGGACCCAGTACTTC; CDR3 protein: CASSANSEGTQYF
clone size: NA; CDR3 length: 17; D gene: TRBD1; V gene: TRBV7-9; J gene: TRBJ2-1; CDR3 DNA: TGTGCCAGCAGCTTAGTCGGACAGGGGGCAAGGGGCAATGAGCAGTTCTTC; CDR3 protein: CASSLVGQGARGNEQFF
clone size: NA; CDR3 length: 16; D gene: NA; V gene: TRBV2; J gene: TRBJ1-1; CDR3 DNA: TGTGCCAGCAGTGTACGTGTCCCAGGGCCGAACACTGAAGCTTTCTTT; CDR3 protein: CASSVRVPGPNTEAFF
clone size: NA; CDR3 length: 12; D gene: NA; V gene: TRBV10-3; J gene: TRBJ2-4; CDR3 DNA: TGTGCCATCAGTGCTAGAGAAAACATTCAGTACTTC; CDR3 protein: CAISARENIQYF
clone size: NA; CDR3 length: 9; D gene: NA; V gene: TRBV12-2; J gene: TRBJ1-1; CDR3 DNA: TGTGCAAGTCGCCCGGAAGCTTTCTTT; CDR3 protein: CASRPEAFF